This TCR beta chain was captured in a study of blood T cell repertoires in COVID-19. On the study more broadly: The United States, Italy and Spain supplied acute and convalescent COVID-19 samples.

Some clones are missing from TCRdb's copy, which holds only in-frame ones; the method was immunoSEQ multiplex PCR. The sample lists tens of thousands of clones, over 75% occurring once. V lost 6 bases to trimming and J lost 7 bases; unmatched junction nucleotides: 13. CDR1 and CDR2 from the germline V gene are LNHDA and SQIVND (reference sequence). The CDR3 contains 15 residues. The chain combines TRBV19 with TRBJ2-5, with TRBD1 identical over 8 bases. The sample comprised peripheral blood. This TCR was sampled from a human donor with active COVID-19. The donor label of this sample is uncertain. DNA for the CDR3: TGTGCCAGTAGCTCTAGCCAGGGGGCGGCGGGGACCCAGTACTTC. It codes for CASSSSQGAAGTQYF. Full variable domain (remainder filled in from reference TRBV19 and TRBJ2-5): DGGITQSPKYLFRKEGQNVTLSCEQNLNHDAMYWYRQDPGQGLRLIYYSQIVNDFQKGDIAEGYSVSREKKESFPLTVTSAQKNPTAFYLCASSSSQGAAGTQYFGPGTRLLVL.